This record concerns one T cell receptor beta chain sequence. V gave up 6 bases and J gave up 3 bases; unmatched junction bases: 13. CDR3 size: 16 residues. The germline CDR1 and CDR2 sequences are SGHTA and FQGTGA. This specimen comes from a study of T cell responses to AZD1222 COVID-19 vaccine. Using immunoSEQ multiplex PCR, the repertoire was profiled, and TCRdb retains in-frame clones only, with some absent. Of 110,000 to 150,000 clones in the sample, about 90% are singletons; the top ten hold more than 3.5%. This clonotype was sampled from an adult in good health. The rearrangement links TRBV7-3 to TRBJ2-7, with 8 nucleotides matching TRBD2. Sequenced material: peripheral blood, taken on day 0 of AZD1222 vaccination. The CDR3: CASSLEIAGLNYEQYF. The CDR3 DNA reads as TGTGCCAGCAGTCTTGAGATAGCGGGGTTAAACTACGAGCAGTACTTC.